This T cell receptor (beta chain) was identified during a study of cytomegalovirus exposure and HLA in healthy donors. The PCR used 60 Vbeta and 13 Jbeta primers. The table came from immunoSEQ multiplex PCR; TCRdb's copy has only in-frame clones and leaves some out. The sample shows 90,000 or so clones, 80% of them seen only once. The clonotype was recovered from a woman aged 45-59 years in good health and CMV-seropositive. The sample comprised PBMCs.

The CDR3 region has the DNA TGTGCCAGCAGTTACTCTGGCCCTAGGGGCGCTGAAGCTTTCTTT. Its translation is CASSYSGPRGAEAFF. The chain combines TRBV6-5 with TRBJ1-1; D is possibly TRBD1 (5 bases). The CDR3 is 15 amino acids. The germline gives CDR1 MNHEY, CDR2 SVGAGI. The V end lost 0 bases, the J end lost 6 bases, and 14 bases lay between the germline ends.